This TCR beta chain came from a study of regulatory dendritic cells for organ transplantation. General study results and limits: The most alloreactive TCR clonotypes were found in resting memory CD8+ cells.

Assay: immunoSEQ multiplex PCR; the TCRdb copy retains only in-frame clones and omits some. The sample has 30,000 to 40,000 clones, approximately 91% seen once. This CDR3 is 17 amino acids long. Germline CDR1 MGHRA, CDR2 YSYEKL. The V and J ends lost 0 bases and 6 bases respectively, with 17 bases between them. A word on this clone: Its antigen is not identified.

The TCR was taken from a human donor in good health. V is TRBV4-1 and J is TRBJ2-2; D gene unclear. The sequenced sample was naive CD4+ T cells from blood. Subset defined: CD45RA+ naive T cells. In nucleotides, the CDR3 is TGCGCCAGCAGCCAAGAGGGTGGGCCCAGGATTGCCGGGGAGCTGTTTTTT. It translates to CASSQEGGPRIAGELFF.